This T cell receptor beta chain is drawn from a study of Ad26.COV2.S vaccination and SARS-CoV-2 variants. Overall study results and limits: Measurements of TCR breadth and depth may have given underestimates of the total T cell responses. Reportedly, after vaccination the spike-specific CD8+ and CD4+ T cell responses displayed substantial breadth. For non-spike TCRs, breadth in vaccine recipients resembled that in placebo recipients.

Germline V CDR1 and CDR2: ENHRY, SYGVKD. The CDR3 is 16 amino acids. The V and J ends lost 9 bases and 3 bases, in that order; junction bases with no gene match: 13. Sequencing was performed with immunoSEQ multiplex PCR; in TCRdb, only in-frame clones are kept and a portion is missing. The sample includes 300,000 to 450,000 clones, 92% seen only once; the top ten take 3% to 5%. In the case of this clone: Its target is unknown.

The starting material was peripheral blood, obtained after recovery from COVID-19. V usage is TRBV10-3 and J usage is TRBJ2-7; 11 bases match TRBD2. The source of this sequence is a human donor who had recovered from COVID-19. The CDR3, as DNA: TGTGCCATGAGGCCTAGCGGGGGGACCGGCAACTACGAGCAGTACTTC. Its protein product is CAMRPSGGTGNYEQYF.